This entry lists 16 T cell receptor beta chains sequenced from one sample in a study of blood T cell repertoires in COVID-19. The method was immunoSEQ multiplex PCR; TCRdb's version includes in-frame clones alone and lacks a portion of them. The repertoire consists of some 150,000 clones, with just over 85% occurring once and the leading ten covering over 8%. Sequencing was performed on peripheral blood. These receptors were taken from a woman aged 60-70 years with acute or convalescent COVID-19.

This rearrangement joins TRBV4-1 to TRBJ2-7; perhaps TRBD1 as D (5 bases). The germline gives CDR1 MGHRA, CDR2 YSYEKL. The V and J ends lost 4 bases and 3 bases respectively, with 16 bases between them. The CDR3 is 15 residues long. The CDR3 DNA follows: TGCGCCAGCAGCCCGGACACCCATAGACTCTACGAGCAGTACTTC. The encoded protein is CASSPDTHRLYEQYF.

This chain links TRBV28 with TRBJ2-5, with 11 bases that match TRBD1. The CDR3 runs 14 residues. Germline loops: CDR1 MDHEN, CDR2 SYDVKM. V was clipped by 6 bases and J by 4 bases; unmatched bases: 4. The CDR3 here is CASSQGQGGETQYF. In nucleotides, the CDR3 is TGTGCCAGCAGCCAGGGACAGGGGGGAGAGACCCAGTACTTC.

The genes are TRBV28 and TRBJ2-1; 10 bases are a match to TRBD1. The V and J ends lost 2 bases and 4 bases, in that order; junction bases with no gene match: 8. Germline lookup yields CDR1 MDHEN and CDR2 SYDVKM. There are 17 residues in the CDR3. CDR3 residues: CASSLHFLDRGYNEQFF. Written as DNA, the CDR3 is TGTGCCAGCAGTTTACATTTTTTGGACAGGGGGTACAATGAGCAGTTCTTC.

The gene calls are TRBV7-8 and TRBJ1-2; TRBD1 might be the D (5 bases). Between the trimmed V and J ends, which lost 6 bases and 6 bases, there was a span of 14 bases. Germline loops: CDR1 SGHVS, CDR2 FQNEAQ. There are 13 residues in the CDR3. The CDR3 coding sequence is TGTGCCAGCAGTCCCGGGGGGTGGGATGGCTACACCTTC. Its translation: CASSPGGWDGYTF.

The chain combines TRBV24-1 with TRBJ2-2, with 7 bases matching TRBD1. J lost 4 bases, V lost 4 bases, and 8 bases had no gene match. In germline, CDR1 is KGHDR, CDR2 SFDVKD. The CDR3 contains 16 residues. The CDR3 reads CATSDPQGHSTGELFF. As DNA, the CDR3 is TGTGCCACCAGTGACCCACAGGGGCACAGCACCGGGGAGCTGTTTTTT.

The chain uses TRBV7-6 and TRBJ1-1; 7 bases are a match to TRBD1. CDR1 and CDR2 from the germline V gene are SGHVS and FNYEAQ. The CDR3 sequence is 15 residues long. Losses at the gene ends were 5 bases for V and 1 base for J; bases not matched to a gene: 7. Here the CDR3 reads CASSARQGWNTEAFF. The CDR3 nucleotides are TGTGCCAGCAGCGCGCGACAGGGATGGAACACTGAAGCTTTCTTT.

The chain has TRBV19 and TRBJ1-3; D ambiguous. The CDR3 contains 18 residues. CDR1 is LNHDA and CDR2 is SQIVND in the germline V gene (reference sequence). The germline V and J ends were trimmed by 2 bases and 1 base, with 18 bases remaining between them. The CDR3 sequence: CASSITHGKLGSGNTIYF. CDR3 coding DNA: TGTGCCAGTAGTATAACCCACGGTAAACTAGGTTCTGGAAACACCATATATTTT.

The chain recombines TRBV5-1 with TRBJ2-2, with D possibly matching TRBD2 (6 bases). Germline V lookup: CDR1 SGHRS, CDR2 YFSETQ. Trimming removed 4 bases from V and 3 bases from J, with 13 bases in between. The CDR3 runs 15 residues. The CDR3 sequence: CASSVGTLDTGELFF. CDR3 DNA sequence: TGCGCCAGCAGCGTCGGGACTCTTGACACCGGGGAGCTGTTTTTT. The complete variable domain, with remaining parts taken from reference TRBV5-1 and TRBJ2-2, reads KAGVTQTPRYLIKTRGQQVTLSCSPISGHRSVSWYQQTPGQGLQFLFEYFSETQRNKGNFPGRFSGRQFSNSRSEMNVSTLELGDSALYLCASSVGTLDTGELFFGEGSRLTVL.

This clone is a singleton in its sample. DNA for the CDR3: TGTGCCAGCAGCGTAGGAGGAGTTAACTATGGCTACACCTTC. Its protein is CASSVGGVNYGYTF. This chain joins TRBV9 and TRBJ1-2; D is undetermined. V lost 0 bases, J lost 1 base, and 7 bases lay in between. Germline assignment: CDR1 SGDLS and CDR2 YYNGEE. The length of the CDR3 is 14 residues.

The rearrangement uses TRBV28 and TRBJ2-1; 11 bases are shared with TRBD2. The germline V gene has CDR1 MDHEN and CDR2 SYDVKM. The trim removed 2 bases at V and 5 bases at J, leaving 2 bases unmatched. The CDR3 is made up of 15 amino acids. CDR3: CASSLLAGGDNEQFF. Written as DNA, the CDR3 is TGTGCCAGCAGTTTACTAGCGGGGGGTGACAATGAGCAGTTCTTC.

The chain links TRBV5-6 to TRBJ1-6; 9 positions match TRBD1. With 0 bases clipped from V and 7 bases from J, the junction kept 2 bases outside the gene matches. The CDR3 extends over 15 amino acids. Germline V lookup: CDR1 SGHDT, CDR2 YYEEEE. CDR3 amino acids: CASSLDGTGNSPLHF. Written as DNA, the CDR3 is TGTGCCAGCAGCTTGGATGGGACAGGGAATTCACCCCTCCACTTT.

To note about this clone: At one of its ends the junction is not consistent with the germline gene, which may arise from a read error. The gene calls are TRBV6-2 or TRBV6-3 and TRBJ2-7; 7 bases fit TRBD1. Germline CDR1 MNHEY, CDR2 SVGEGT. This CDR3 region has 16 residues. CDR3 in DNA: TGTGCCAGCAGCCAGCACCGTAGGGACAGCCCTTACGGGCAGTACTTC. It translates to CASSQHRRDSPYGQYF.

The chain employs TRBV6-2 or TRBV6-3 and TRBJ2-4; TRBD2 might be the D (5 bases). The germline CDR1 and CDR2 sequences are MNHEY and SVGEGT. V was trimmed by 2 bases and J by 7 bases, leaving 9 bases between them. This CDR3 is built from 13 residues. CDR3 nucleotide sequence: TGTGCCAGCAGTTACGCGCAGCGGAACATTCAGTACTTC. This codes for CASSYAQRNIQYF.

This clone was counted only a few times. The chain has TRBV5-3 and TRBJ2-5, with 10 bases identical to TRBD1. TRBV5-3 is marked as an open reading frame, function uncertain. Germline trimming cut 0 bases from V and 2 bases from J; bases unmatched to any gene: 1. The CDR3 totals 15 residues. The CDR3 protein is CARSLGQGAQETQYF. The CDR3 DNA reads TGTGCCAGAAGCTTGGGACAGGGGGCTCAAGAGACCCAGTACTTC.

This chain connects TRBV6-6 to TRBJ1-5, with TRBD1 matching 7 bases. The CDR3 has 16 amino acids. Germline V gene lookup returns CDR1 MNHNY and CDR2 SVGAGI (reference sequence). Unmatched junction bases numbered 11, after V lost 5 bases and J lost 4 bases. The chain's CDR3 is CASSRNRDSGNQPQHF. The CDR3 DNA is TGTGCCAGCAGTCGAAACCGGGACAGTGGAAATCAGCCCCAGCATTTT.

V and J are TRBV19 and TRBJ1-5, with D unclear. CDR1 is LNHDA, CDR2 SQIVND, per germline (reference sequence). This CDR3 comprises 15 residues. The V and J ends lost 2 bases and 0 bases respectively, with 8 bases between them. CDR3 residues: CASSINWSSNQPQHF. The CDR3 DNA is TGTGCCAGTAGTATAAACTGGTCTAGCAATCAGCCCCAGCATTTT.